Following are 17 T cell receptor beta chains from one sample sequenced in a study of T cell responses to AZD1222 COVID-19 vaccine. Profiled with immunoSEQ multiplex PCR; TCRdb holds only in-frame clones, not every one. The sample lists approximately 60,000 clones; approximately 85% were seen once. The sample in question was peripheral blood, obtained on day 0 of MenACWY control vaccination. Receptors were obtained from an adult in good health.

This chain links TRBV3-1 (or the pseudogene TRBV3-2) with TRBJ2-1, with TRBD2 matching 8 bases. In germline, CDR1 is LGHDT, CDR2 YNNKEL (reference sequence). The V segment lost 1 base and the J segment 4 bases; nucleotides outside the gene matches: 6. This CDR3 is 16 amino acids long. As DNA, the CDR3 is TGTGCCAGCAGCCAAGTGGACGGGAGGGGGTACAATGAGCAGTTCTTC. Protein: CASSQVDGRGYNEQFF.

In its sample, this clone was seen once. The CDR3 coding sequence is TGTGCCAGCAGCGCCCGAGGACCGAATAATTCACCCCTCCACTTT. It specifies CASSARGPNNSPLHF. This chain links TRBV28 with TRBJ1-6; D unclear. Per the germline V gene, CDR1 is MDHEN and CDR2 is SYDVKM. The CDR3 totals 15 residues. Trimming removed 6 bases from V and 5 bases from J, with 14 bases in between.

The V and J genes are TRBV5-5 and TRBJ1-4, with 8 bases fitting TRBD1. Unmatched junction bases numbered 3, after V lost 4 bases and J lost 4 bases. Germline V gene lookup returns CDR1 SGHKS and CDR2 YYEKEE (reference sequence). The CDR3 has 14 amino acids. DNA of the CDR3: TGTGCCAGCAGCCAGGACAGGGTTAATGAAAAACTGTTTTTT. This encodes CASSQDRVNEKLFF.

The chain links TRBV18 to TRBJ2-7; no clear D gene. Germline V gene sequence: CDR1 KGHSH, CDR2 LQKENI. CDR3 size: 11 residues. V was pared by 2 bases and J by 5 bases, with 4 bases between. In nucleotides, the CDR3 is TGTGCCAGCTCACCAAACAACGAGCAGTACTTC. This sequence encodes CASSPNNEQYF.

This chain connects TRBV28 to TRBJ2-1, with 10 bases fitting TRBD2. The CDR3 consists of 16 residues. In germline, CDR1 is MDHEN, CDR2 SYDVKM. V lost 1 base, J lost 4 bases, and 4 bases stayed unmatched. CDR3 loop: CASSLYGTSEYNEQFF. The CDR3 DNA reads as TGTGCCAGCAGTTTATACGGGACTAGCGAGTACAATGAGCAGTTCTTC.

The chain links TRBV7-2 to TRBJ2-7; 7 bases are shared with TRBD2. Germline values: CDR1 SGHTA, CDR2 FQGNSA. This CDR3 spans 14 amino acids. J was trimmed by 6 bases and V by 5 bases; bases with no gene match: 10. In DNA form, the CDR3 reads TGTGCCAGCAGCCCTGAACGGGCGGGAGCCGAGCAGTACTTC. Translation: CASSPERAGAEQYF.

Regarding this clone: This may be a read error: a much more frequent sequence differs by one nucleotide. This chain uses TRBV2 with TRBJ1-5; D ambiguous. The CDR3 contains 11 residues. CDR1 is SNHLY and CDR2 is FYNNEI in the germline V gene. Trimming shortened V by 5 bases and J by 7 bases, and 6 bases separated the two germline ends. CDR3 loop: CASSRDQPQHF. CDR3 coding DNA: TGTGCCAGCAGTCGTGACCAGCCCCAGCATTTT.

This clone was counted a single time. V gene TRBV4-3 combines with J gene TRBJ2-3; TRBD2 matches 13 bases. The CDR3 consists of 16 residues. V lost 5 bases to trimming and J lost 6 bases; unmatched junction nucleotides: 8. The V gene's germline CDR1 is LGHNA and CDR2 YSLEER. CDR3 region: CASSWGLAGSRDTQYF. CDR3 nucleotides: TGCGCCAGCAGCTGGGGACTAGCGGGGTCCAGGGATACGCAGTATTTT.

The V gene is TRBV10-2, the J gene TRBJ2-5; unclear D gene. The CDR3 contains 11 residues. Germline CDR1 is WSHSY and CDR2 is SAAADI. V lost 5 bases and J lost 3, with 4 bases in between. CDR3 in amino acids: CASSREETQYF. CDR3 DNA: TGCGCCAGCAGTCGGGAAGAGACCCAGTACTTC.

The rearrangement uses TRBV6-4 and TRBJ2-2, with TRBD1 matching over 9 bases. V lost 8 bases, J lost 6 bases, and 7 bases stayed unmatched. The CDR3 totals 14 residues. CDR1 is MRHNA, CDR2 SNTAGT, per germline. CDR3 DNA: TGTGCCAGCCATCCGGACAGGGGTTCCGGGGAGCTGTTTTTT. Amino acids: CASHPDRGSGELFF.

The chain's CDR3 is CASSPRQSYEQYF. As DNA, the CDR3 is TGTGCCAGCAGCCCCCGACAGAGCTACGAGCAGTACTTC. The V and J genes are TRBV3-1 (or the pseudogene TRBV3-2) and TRBJ2-7; TRBD1 might be the D (5 bases). Looked up from germline, CDR1 is LGHDT and CDR2 is YNNKEL (reference sequence). Between the trimmed V and J ends, which lost 4 bases and 3 bases, there was a span of 10 bases. This CDR3 comprises 13 residues.

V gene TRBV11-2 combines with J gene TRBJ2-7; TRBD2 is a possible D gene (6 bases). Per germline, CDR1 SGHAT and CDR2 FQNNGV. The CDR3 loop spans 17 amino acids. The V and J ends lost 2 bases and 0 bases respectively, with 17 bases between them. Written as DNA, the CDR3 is TGTGCCAGCAGCTTACGACGGGAGTTTCGTAGCTCCTACGAGCAGTACTTC. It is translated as CASSLRREFRSSYEQYF.

CDR3 residues: CASSPQPGTSGYNEQFF. In nucleotides, the CDR3 is TGTGCCAGCAGCCCCCAGCCCGGGACTAGCGGTTACAATGAGCAGTTCTTC. This sequence joins TRBV11-3 and TRBJ2-1; 11 nucleotides line up with TRBD2. Per the germline V gene, CDR1 is SGHNT and CDR2 is YENEEA. The CDR3 has 17 amino acids. Trimming at V came to 5 bases and at J to 4 bases, leaving 10 bases not matched to a gene.

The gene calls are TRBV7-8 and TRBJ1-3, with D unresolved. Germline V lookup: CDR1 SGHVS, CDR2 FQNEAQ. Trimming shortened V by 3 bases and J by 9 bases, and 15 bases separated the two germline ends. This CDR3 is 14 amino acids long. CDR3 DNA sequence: TGTGCCAGCAGCTTGGGAACGAGTGGTAGCACCATATATTTT. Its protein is CASSLGTSGSTIYF.

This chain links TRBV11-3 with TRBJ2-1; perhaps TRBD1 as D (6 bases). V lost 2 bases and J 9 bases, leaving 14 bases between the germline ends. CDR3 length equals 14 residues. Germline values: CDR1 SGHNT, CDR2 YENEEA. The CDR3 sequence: CASSLSTGTGEQFF. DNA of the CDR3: TGTGCCAGCAGCTTAAGCACAGGGACGGGTGAGCAGTTCTTC.

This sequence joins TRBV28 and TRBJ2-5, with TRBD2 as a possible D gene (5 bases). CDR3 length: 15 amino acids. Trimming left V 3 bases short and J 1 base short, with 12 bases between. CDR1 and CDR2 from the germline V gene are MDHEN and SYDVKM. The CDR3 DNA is TGTGCCAGCAGTTTGCCGAGCGGAATCCAAGAGACCCAGTACTTC. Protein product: CASSLPSGIQETQYF.

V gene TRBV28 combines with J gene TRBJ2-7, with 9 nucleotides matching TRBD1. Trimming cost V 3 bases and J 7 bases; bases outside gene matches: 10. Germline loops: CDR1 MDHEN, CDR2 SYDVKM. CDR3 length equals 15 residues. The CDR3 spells CASSLIGTGPSEQYF. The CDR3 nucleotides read TGTGCCAGCAGTTTGATTGGGACAGGGCCCTCGGAGCAGTACTTC. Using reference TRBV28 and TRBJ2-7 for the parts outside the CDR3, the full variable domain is DVKVTQSSRYLVKRTGEKVFLECVQDMDHENMFWYRQDPGLGLRLIYFSYDVKMKEKGDIPEGYSVSREKKERFSLILESASTNQTSMYLCASSLIGTGPSEQYFGPGTRLTVT.